These T cell receptor beta chains were read from a single sample in a study of early T cells in non-severe SARS-CoV-2 infection. TCRdb called the 5' RACE reads again in MiXCR, with one record for every CDR3 protein. The sample lists tens of thousands of distinct CDR3 sequences; over 4.5% were seen once. The source was whole blood, collected at baseline. These receptors came from an adult who was a healthcare worker with PCR-confirmed SARS-CoV-2 infection or an uninfected control (not recorded which). The CDR3 runs from the conserved cysteine through the conserved F or W. A D gene is named only where the DNA matches it firmly. Only part of the rows carry a size: once, few, many, or a class if the clone is expanded.

j_gene	abundance	v_gene	d_gene	CDR3aa	CDR3nt
TRBJ2-5	-	TRBV28	-	CATGQETQYF	TGTGCCACGGGGCAAGAGACCCAGTACTTC
TRBJ2-1	many	TRBV20-1	-	CSANRGSSYNEQFF	TGCAGTGCTAATCGGGGGTCCTCCTACAATGAGCAGTTCTTC
TRBJ2-5	many	TRBV7-6	-	CASSLGVRRVAETQYF	TGTGCCAGCAGCTTAGGGGTCCGGAGGGTTGCGGAGACCCAGTACTTC
TRBJ2-5	many	TRBV20-1	TRBD1	CSARATGGSQETQYF	TGCAGTGCTAGAGCCACAGGGGGATCACAAGAGACCCAGTACTTC
TRBJ1-1	many	TRBV29-1	TRBD1	CSVGTYPGQGARTEAFF	TGCAGCGTTGGAACATACCCGGGACAGGGGGCGCGCACTGAAGCTTTCTTT
TRBJ2-1	many	TRBV20-1	-	CSAPQGLGLSYNEQFF	TGCAGTGCTCCACAGGGCCTTGGCCTCTCCTACAATGAGCAGTTCTTC
TRBJ1-2	many	TRBV29-1	-	CSVERYNYGYTF	TGCAGCGTTGAAAGGTATAACTATGGCTACACCTTC
TRBJ2-1	many	TRBV18	-	CASSPPTYYNEQFF	TGTGCCAGCTCACCACCGACGTACTACAATGAGCAGTTCTTC
TRBJ1-2	many	TRBV19	TRBD1	CASRQGDGYTF	TGTGCCAGTAGGCAGGGGGATGGCTACACCTTC
TRBJ2-1	-	TRBV7-9	-	CASFQDTYNEQFF	TGTGCCAGCTTCCAGGATACCTACAATGAGCAGTTCTTC
TRBJ1-5	many	TRBV7-6	-	CASSLVGSYGSYSNQPQHF	TGTGCCAGCAGCTTAGTGGGGTCGTATGGGAGTTATAGCAATCAGCCCCAGCATTTT
TRBJ2-6	-	TRBV19	-	CASSPQLIRPGANVLTF	TGTGCCAGTAGTCCACAGCTTATCCGGCCCGGGGCCAACGTCCTGACTTTC
TRBJ2-1	few	TRBV7-5	-	CISVSEACRLACNEQFF	-
TRBJ2-7	few	TRBV28	-	CASSLRYEQYF	TGTGCCAGCAGTTTGAGGTACGAGCAGTACTTC
TRBJ1-1	many	TRBV5-4	-	CASSFRDTEAFF	TGTGCCAGCAGCTTCAGGGACACTGAAGCTTTCTTT
TRBJ1-5	many	TRBV30	-	CAWSVPLVPRGNQPQHF	TGTGCCTGGAGTGTACCGCTGGTACCCAGAGGAAATCAGCCCCAGCATTTT
TRBJ2-1	many	TRBV20-1	TRBD2	CSAPQAGGNEQFF	TGCAGTGCCCCTCAAGCGGGAGGCAATGAGCAGTTCTTC
TRBJ2-7	many	TRBV27	-	CASSFKRAGPRDEQYF	TGTGCCAGCAGTTTTAAGCGGGCAGGGCCAAGAGACGAGCAGTACTTC
TRBJ1-1	many	TRBV6-2/TRBV6-3	-	CASSYVAGNTEAFF	TGTGCCAGCAGTTACGTAGCAGGGAACACTGAAGCTTTCTTT
TRBJ1-1	many	TRBV18	TRBD1	CASSPLSRTGSPTEAFF	TGTGCCAGCTCACCACTATCCCGGACAGGGTCCCCCACTGAAGCTTTCTTT
TRBJ1-5	few	TRBV28	-	CASSSWRAGHRQPQHF	TGTGCCAGCAGTTCGTGGAGGGCAGGGCACCGGCAGCCCCAGCATTTT
TRBJ2-2	many	TRBV9	TRBD1	CASSDDRGRTGELFF	TGTGCCAGCAGCGACGACAGGGGGCGGACCGGGGAGCTGTTTTTT